The 3 T cell receptor beta chains given below trace back to one sample, sequenced in a study of OX40 agonist ivuxolimab in advanced cancers. Only in-frame clones appear in the TCRdb table, and some are missing; sequencing was by immunoSEQ multiplex PCR. The table has roughly 35,000 clones, approximately 80% seen once. The source material was CD4+ or CD8+ T cells sorted from blood, sampled in a trial of the OX40 agonist ivuxolimab. The source is an adult with an advanced solid tumor such as melanoma, head and neck, liver or kidney cancer.

This chain connects TRBV6-7 to TRBJ2-7; D remains ambiguous. TRBV6-7 is an ORF, and what it does is uncertain. There are 16 residues in the CDR3. Trimming took off 6 bases at V and 1 base at J, with 19 bases between the two ends. CDR3 sequence (DNA): TGTGCCAGCAGCCGGCTGAAGGGCGAGTATTCCTACGAGCAGTACTTC. Encoded protein: CASSRLKGEYSYEQYF.

This rearrangement joins TRBV19 to TRBJ2-2; TRBD1 might be the D (5 bases). The CDR3 has 16 amino acids. The V end lost 5 bases, the J end lost 1 base, and 14 bases lay between the germline ends. CDR1 and CDR2 from the germline V gene are LNHDA and SQIVND (reference sequence). CDR3 in amino acids: CASSDSPGRNTGELFF. CDR3 DNA: TGTGCCAGTAGTGACTCTCCAGGGCGGAACACCGGGGAGCTGTTTTTT.

This clone came up once. The rearrangement uses TRBV11-2 and TRBJ2-2; 7 nucleotides agree with TRBD1. Germline V gives CDR1 SGHAT, CDR2 FQNNGV. The J segment lost 1 base and the V segment lost 4 bases, leaving 3 bases of the junction unmatched. The length of the CDR3 is 15 residues. The CDR3 region has the DNA TGTGCCAGCAGCTCCCACAGGGGGAACACCGGGGAGCTGTTTTTT. This sequence encodes CASSSHRGNTGELFF.